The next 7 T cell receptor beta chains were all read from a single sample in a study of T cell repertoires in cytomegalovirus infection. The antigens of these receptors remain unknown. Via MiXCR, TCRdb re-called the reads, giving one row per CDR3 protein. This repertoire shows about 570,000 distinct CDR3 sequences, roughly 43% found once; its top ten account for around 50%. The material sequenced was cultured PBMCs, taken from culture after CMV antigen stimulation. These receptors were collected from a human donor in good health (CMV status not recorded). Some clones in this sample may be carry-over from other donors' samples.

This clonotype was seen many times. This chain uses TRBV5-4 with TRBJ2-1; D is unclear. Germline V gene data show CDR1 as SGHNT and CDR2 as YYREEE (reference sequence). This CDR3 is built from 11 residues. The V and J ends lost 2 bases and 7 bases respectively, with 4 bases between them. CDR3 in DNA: TGTGCCAGCAGCTTTAGTAATGAGCAGTTCTTC. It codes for CASSFSNEQFF.

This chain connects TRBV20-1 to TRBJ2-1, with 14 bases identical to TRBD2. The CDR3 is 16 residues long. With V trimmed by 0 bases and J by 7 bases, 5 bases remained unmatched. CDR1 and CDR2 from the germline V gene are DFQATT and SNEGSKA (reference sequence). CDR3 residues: CSARDRTSGGFNEQFF. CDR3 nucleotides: TGCAGTGCTAGAGATCGGACTAGCGGGGGGTTTAATGAGCAGTTCTTC.

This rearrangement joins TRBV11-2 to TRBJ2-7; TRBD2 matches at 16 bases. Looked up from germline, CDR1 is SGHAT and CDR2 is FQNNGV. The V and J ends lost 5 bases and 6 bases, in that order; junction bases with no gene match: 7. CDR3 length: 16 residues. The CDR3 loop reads CASSPGLAGGGGEQYF. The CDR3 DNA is TGTGCCAGCAGCCCGGGACTAGCGGGGGGGGGGGGCGAGCAGTACTTC.

The DNA for the CDR3 is TGTGCCAGCAGTCAGGGACTACAGCAGTTCTTC. Its protein is CASSQGLQQFF. This chain joins TRBV6-2 or TRBV6-3 and TRBJ2-1; 7 bases align to TRBD2. In germline, CDR1 is MNHEY, CDR2 SVGEGT. J was trimmed by 11 bases and V by 5 bases; bases with no gene match: 3. This CDR3 comprises 11 residues.

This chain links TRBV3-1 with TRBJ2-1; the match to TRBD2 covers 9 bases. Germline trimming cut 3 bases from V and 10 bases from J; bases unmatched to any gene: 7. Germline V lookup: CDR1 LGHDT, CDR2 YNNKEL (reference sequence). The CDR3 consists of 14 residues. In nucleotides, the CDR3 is TGTGCCAGCAGCCAGGGCGGGAGGGCGATGGAGCAGTTCTTC. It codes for CASSQGGRAMEQFF.

CDR3 bases: TGTGCCAGCAGCTTGGTCGAATCTTCCTACGAGCAGTACTTC. Amino acid sequence: CASSLVESSYEQYF. The chain joins TRBV5-6 to TRBJ2-7; D is ambiguous. The V and J ends lost 0 bases and 1 base respectively, with 8 bases between them. The CDR3 contains 14 residues. Germline V gene lookup returns CDR1 SGHDT and CDR2 YYEEEE.

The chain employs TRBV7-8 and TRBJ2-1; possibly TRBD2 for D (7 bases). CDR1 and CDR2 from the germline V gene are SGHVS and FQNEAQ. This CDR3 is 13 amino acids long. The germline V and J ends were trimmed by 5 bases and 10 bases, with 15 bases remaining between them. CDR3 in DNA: TGTGCCAGCAGCCCCGGGGGGCGGGCGGAGCAGTTCTTC. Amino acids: CASSPGGRAEQFF.